This is a list of T cell receptor beta chains from one sample in a study of cytomegalovirus exposure and HLA in healthy donors. Measured with immunoSEQ multiplex PCR; TCRdb has only the in-frame clones, and not every one. The sample consists of over 100,000 clones, roughly 89% of them appearing once. The source material was PBMCs. Receptors originate from a woman younger than 30 in good health and CMV-seronegative. The CDR3 runs from the conserved cysteine through the conserved F or W. The D gene is left open where the match is weak. Clone size appears in some rows only: once, few, many, or a class for an expanded clone.

CASSRTGSNEKLFF	TGTGCCAGCAGCCGGACAGGAAGTAATGAAAAACTGTTTTTT	TRBJ1-4	TRBD1	TRBV5-4	-
CASIGGGLSTDTQYF	TGTGCCAGCATTGGCGGGGGGCTTAGCACAGATACGCAGTATTTT	TRBJ2-3	-	TRBV21-1	-
CATSSTGRGENIQYF	TGTGCCACCAGCAGCACAGGGAGAGGGGAAAACATTCAGTACTTC	TRBJ2-4	-	TRBV15	-
CASSLGDRLNTEAFF	TGCGCCAGCAGCTTGGGGGACAGGTTAAACACTGAAGCTTTCTTT	TRBJ1-1	TRBD1	TRBV5-1	-
CASRLQGSYEQYF	TGTGCCAGCAGACTACAGGGGTCTTACGAGCAGTACTTC	TRBJ2-7	TRBD1	TRBV6-5	-
CASSVVVRDTQYF	TGTGCCAGCAGCGTAGTTGTTCGAGATACGCAGTATTTT	TRBJ2-3	-	TRBV9	-
CASNEYRGPYGYTF	TGTGCCAGCAATGAATACAGGGGGCCCTATGGCTACACCTTC	TRBJ1-2	TRBD1	TRBV4-2	few
CASSLGTGGEQYF	TGTGCCAGCAGCTTGGGGACAGGGGGCGAGCAGTACTTC	TRBJ2-7	TRBD1	TRBV5-6	-
CASSQGQPQHF	TGTGCCAGCAGCCAGGGTCAGCCCCAGCATTTT	TRBJ1-5	-	TRBV13	-
CATSRGGNTIYF	TGTGCCACCTCAAGGGGGGGAAACACCATATATTTT	TRBJ1-3	-	TRBV7-9	once
CARSFRTAQVQPQHF	TGTGCCAGAAGCTTTAGGACAGCTCAAGTTCAGCCCCAGCATTTT	TRBJ1-5	-	TRBV5-3	once
CASSLASYWAGPYEQYF	TGCGCCAGCAGTCTCGCCTCCTATTGGGCGGGGCCCTACGAGCAGTACTTC	TRBJ2-7	-	TRBV10-1	-
CASSFEQGSEQYF	TGTGCCAGCAGCTTTGAGCAGGGTAGCGAGCAGTACTTC	TRBJ2-7	-	TRBV7-6	-
CASSSLKGGYNSPLHF	TGTGCCAGCAGTAGCCTTAAGGGGGGGTATAATTCACCCCTCCACTTT	TRBJ1-6	-	TRBV27	-
CASSPRASGGSETQYF	TGTGCCAGCTCACCGCGGGCTAGCGGGGGTAGCGAGACCCAGTACTTC	TRBJ2-5	TRBD2	TRBV18	once
CASSPLAGGYTF	TGTGCCAGCAGTCCGTTGGCGGGGGGCTACACCTTC	TRBJ1-2	-	TRBV27	many
CASRTPGTAYQETQYF	TGTGCCAGCAGAACACCCGGGACAGCGTACCAAGAGACCCAGTACTTC	TRBJ2-5	TRBD1	TRBV11-2	-
CASSLAGHAGEQYF	TGTGCCAGCAGCTTAGCAGGACACGCAGGCGAGCAGTACTTC	TRBJ2-7	-	TRBV7-9	-
CATKGRGMNTEAFF	TGTGCCACTAAAGGGCGGGGAATGAACACTGAAGCTTTCTTT	TRBJ1-1	-	TRBV13	once
CASSESLSEWRGYTF	TGTGCCAGCAGTGAGTCCCTCAGCGAGTGGCGGGGCTACACCTTC	TRBJ1-2	-	TRBV6-1	-
CASSRDRGGGYTF	TGTGCCAGCAGCCGGGACAGGGGGGGTGGCTACACCTTC	TRBJ1-2	TRBD1	TRBV11-2	few
CASSLYSSSYEQYF	TGTGCCAGCAGCTTGTATTCTAGCTCCTACGAGCAGTACTTC	TRBJ2-7	-	TRBV5-4	-
CASSEQGVWGYTF	TGTGCCAGCAGTGAACAGGGGGTCTGGGGCTACACCTTC	TRBJ1-2	TRBD1	TRBV6-1	-
CASSLEFLAGRGNIQYF	TGCGCCAGCAGCTTGGAGTTTCTGGCGGGACGAGGGAACATTCAGTACTTC	TRBJ2-4	-	TRBV5-1	-
CASSDDQGMGYTF	TGTGCCAGCAGTGACGACCAGGGGATGGGCTACACCTTC	TRBJ1-2	-	TRBV6-1	-
CASSIWGPSTDTQYF	TGTGCCAGTAGTATTTGGGGCCCTAGCACAGATACGCAGTATTTT	TRBJ2-3	-	TRBV19	few
CASGTPTTWDRSSYEQYF	TGTGCCAGCGGAACACCCACCACCTGGGACAGAAGCTCCTACGAGCAGTACTTC	TRBJ2-7	TRBD1	TRBV7-9	-
CASRGSGTDTQYF	TGTGCCAGCAGGGGCTCGGGCACAGATACGCAGTATTTT	TRBJ2-3	-	TRBV6-1	-
CASSYRGRDTQYF	TGTGCCAGCAGCTACCGAGGGAGAGATACGCAGTATTTT	TRBJ2-3	-	TRBV11-3	-
CASSAKTGYEQYF	TGTGCCAGCAGCGCGAAGACAGGCTACGAGCAGTACTTC	TRBJ2-7	-	TRBV7-9	-
CASNRGGAPDTQYF	TGCGCCAGCAATCGCGGGGGGGCCCCAGATACGCAGTATTTT	TRBJ2-3	TRBD2	TRBV5-1	-
CATISYSGNTIYF	TGTGCCACCATCTCCTACTCTGGAAACACCATATATTTT	TRBJ1-3	-	TRBV15	-
CASSQELRDRWMGGYTF	TGCGCCAGCAGCCAAGAGTTGCGGGATCGGTGGATGGGTGGCTACACCTTC	TRBJ1-2	-	TRBV4-1	few
CASGRASVTEAFF	TGCGCCAGCGGGAGAGCGTCGGTAACTGAAGCTTTCTTT	TRBJ1-1	-	TRBV23-1	-
CASRGKVTALYGYTF	TGTGCCAGCAGGGGGAAAGTGACAGCGCTTTATGGCTACACCTTC	TRBJ1-2	-	TRBV27	-
CASSQDQGRETQYF	TGCGCCAGCAGCCAAGATCAGGGTAGAGAGACCCAGTACTTC	TRBJ2-5	-	TRBV4-1	once
CAISGGLAFGEQFF	TGTGCCATCAGTGGGGGACTAGCGTTCGGTGAGCAGTTCTTC	TRBJ2-1	TRBD2	TRBV10-3	-
CASSLGPPGEKLFF	TGTGCCAGCAGCTTAGGGCCTCCAGGCGAAAAACTGTTTTTT	TRBJ1-4	-	TRBV7-2	-
CASSMGHPDTQYF	TGTGCCAGTAGTATGGGACATCCAGATACGCAGTATTTT	TRBJ2-3	-	TRBV19	-
CASSPPSSYEQYF	TGTGCCAGCTCACCTCCCAGCTCCTACGAGCAGTACTTC	TRBJ2-7	-	TRBV18	-
CASSDSTGGNSPLHF	TGTGCCAGCAGTGACTCGACAGGGGGCAATTCACCCCTCCACTTT	TRBJ1-6	TRBD1	TRBV6-4	many
CASSTRLAGSSSSYNEQFF	TGTGCCAGCAGTACGCGACTAGCGGGGTCCTCTAGCTCCTACAATGAGCAGTTCTTC	TRBJ2-1	TRBD2	TRBV7-9	-
CASSQERFSTREQFF	TGCGCCAGCAGCCAAGAAAGATTCTCGACTCGTGAGCAGTTCTTC	TRBJ2-1	-	TRBV4-1	once
CASSFRLSPLHF	TGTGCCAGCAGCTTTCGACTTTCACCCCTCCACTTT	TRBJ1-6	-	TRBV5-6	-
CATSRRGGETQYF	TGTGCCACCAGCCGACGGGGGGGGGAGACCCAGTACTTC	TRBJ2-5	TRBD2	TRBV15	-
CASSLEGAFGYTF	TGCGCCAGCAGCTTGGAAGGGGCGTTTGGCTACACCTTC	TRBJ1-2	-	TRBV5-1	-
CATLGLRRGTPLHF	TGTGCCACCTTGGGGCTCCGAAGGGGAACACCCCTCCACTTT	TRBJ1-6	-	TRBV28	-
CASSLDRETQYF	TGCGCCAGCAGCTTGGATCGAGAGACCCAGTACTTC	TRBJ2-5	-	TRBV5-1	-
CASSSGTSSVNEQFF	TGTGCCAGCAGCTCGGGGACTAGCTCTGTCAATGAGCAGTTCTTC	TRBJ2-1	TRBD2	TRBV7-9	-
CASSEGVGLAGGRVPNEQFF	TGTGCCAGCAGTGAAGGGGTCGGACTAGCGGGGGGCCGGGTTCCCAATGAGCAGTTCTTC	TRBJ2-1	TRBD2	TRBV2	-
CASSVDRGHYGYTF	TGTGCCAGCAGCGTCGACAGGGGGCACTATGGCTACACCTTC	TRBJ1-2	TRBD1	TRBV5-4	few
CAISSDIGGGSGELFF	TGTGCCATCAGCAGTGATATTGGTGGGGGGTCCGGGGAGCTGTTTTTT	TRBJ2-2	-	TRBV10-3	-
CASSFVSGNEQFF	TGTGCCAGCAGTTTTGTTAGTGGTAATGAGCAGTTCTTC	TRBJ2-1	-	TRBV27	-
CAISESRSPGQRLAKNIQYF	TGTGCCATCAGTGAGTCGAGAAGCCCGGGTCAAAGACTAGCCAAAAACATTCAGTACTTC	TRBJ2-4	-	TRBV10-3	-